This TCR beta chain was sequenced during a study of graft-versus-host responses after intestinal transplantation. The overall study: Following induction with anti-thymocyte globulin, all recipients were given tacrolimus and steroids for about three years.

The study's findings and limits: Allografts of one patient group, those with graft-donor T cell macrochimerism, had high graft-versus-host to host-versus-graft clonal ratios. Peak levels of circulating GvH clones tracked with early post-transplant HvG declines. Detected in recipient marrow were GvH clones, some of which were first observed in ileum or blood.

The protocol was immunoSEQ multiplex PCR, while the TCRdb copy is restricted to in-frame clones and leaves out a portion. The data contain around 120,000 clones, 90% of them singletons. This clone was seen only once. Its antigen is currently unknown. The ends were cut back, 4 bases at V and 1 base at J, with 14 bases in the middle. The CDR3 runs to 16 residues. Germline CDR1 is KGHSH and CDR2 is LQKENI. This receptor was taken from a human donor who received an intestinal transplant. The V gene is TRBV18, the J gene TRBJ2-1; tentative D call: TRBD2 (5 bases). The specimen was unstimulated CD4+ T cells sorted from spleen or lymph node cells, collected before intestinal transplant. CDR3 bases: TGTGCCAGCTCACTCTCCGGGCCGGGGTCCTACAATGAGCAGTTCTTC. Translation: CASSLSGPGSYNEQFF.